These 8 T cell receptor beta chains originate from one sample sequenced in a study of EBV T-cell therapy then PD-1 blockade in nasopharyngeal carcinoma. This sample's treatment: AdE1-LMPpoly-expanded autologous EBV-specific T-cell therapy followed by anti-PD-1 nivolumab. These receptors lack a known antigen. Assay: immunoSEQ multiplex PCR; the TCRdb copy retains only in-frame clones and omits some. The sample carries tens of thousands of clones, 82% recorded once. Material: CD8+ T cells from blood, obtained at day -245 from a patient whose treatment included autologous EBV-specific T cells and nivolumab. Source of these receptors: a man aged 35-49 years with nasopharyngeal carcinoma.

The chain combines TRBV10-1 with TRBJ1-6; D might be TRBD1 (6 bases). Looked up from germline, CDR1 is WNHNN and CDR2 is SYGVQD (reference sequence). Trimming took 6 bases from V and 0 from J, leaving 12 bases between them. The CDR3 consists of 16 residues. CDR3 nucleotide sequence: TGCGCCAGCAGGGGAGTGGACAGCTCCTATAATTCACCCCTCCACTTT. The encoded protein is CASRGVDSSYNSPLHF.

The chain carries TRBV11-2 and TRBJ1-3; no clear D gene. The V gene's germline CDR1 is SGHAT and CDR2 FQNNGV. The CDR3 loop spans 12 amino acids. Trimming removed 5 bases at V and 4 bases at J, with 6 bases between. CDR3 protein: CASSPTGNTIYF. The CDR3 nucleotides are TGTGCCAGCAGCCCGACGGGAAACACCATATATTTT. Together with reference TRBV11-2 and TRBJ1-3, the CDR3 gives the full variable domain: EAGVAQSPRYKIIEKRQSVAFWCNPISGHATLYWYQQILGQGPKLLIQFQNNGVVDDSQLPKDRFSAERLKGVDSTLKIQPAKLEDSAVYLCASSPTGNTIYFGEGSWLTVV.

The rearrangement uses TRBV6-2 or TRBV6-3 and TRBJ1-1; no clear D. CDR1 is MNHEY and CDR2 is SVGEGT in the germline V gene. Deletions cut 0 bases from V and 10 bases from J, with 15 bases between. The CDR3 covers 14 residues. This CDR3 reads CASSYSTASGVAFF. As DNA, the CDR3 is TGTGCCAGCAGTTACTCGACTGCGTCTGGGGTAGCTTTCTTT.

A single count supports this clone. The genes are TRBV5-6 and TRBJ2-1; 9 positions match TRBD1. Trimming took 3 bases from V and 1 from J; bases not matched to a gene: 5. This CDR3 has 16 residues. From germline, CDR1 is SGHDT and CDR2 YYEEEE. Here the CDR3 DNA reads TGTGCCAGCAGCTCGGACAGGGGCCTATCCTACAATGAGCAGTTCTTC. This codes for CASSSDRGLSYNEQFF. Using reference TRBV5-6 and TRBJ2-1 for the parts outside the CDR3, the full variable domain is DAGVTQSPTHLIKTRGQQVTLRCSPKSGHDTVSWYQQALGQGPQFIFQYYEEEERQRGNFPDRFSGHQFPNYSSELNVNALLLGDSALYLCASSSDRGLSYNEQFFGPGTRLTVL.

This chain's CDR3 is CASSPSGGYYEQYF. The CDR3 DNA sequence: TGTGCCAGCAGCCCCTCAGGGGGTTACTACGAGCAGTACTTC. This chain uses TRBV27 with TRBJ2-7; TRBD1 agrees at 7 bases. CDR3 length equals 14 residues. Germline V gene data show CDR1 as MNHEY and CDR2 as SMNVEV (reference sequence). V lost 6 bases, J lost 3 bases, and 8 bases stayed unmatched.

J is TRBJ2-1 and V is TRBV25-1; D not resolved. The CDR3 covers 12 residues. Germline V gene sequence: CDR1 MGHDK, CDR2 SYGVNS. Trimming took off 1 base at V and 7 bases at J, with 5 bases between the two ends. CDR3 protein: CASSEFRNEQFF. Written as DNA, the CDR3 is TGTGCCAGCAGTGAATTCCGGAATGAGCAGTTCTTC.

The chain joins TRBV29-1 to TRBJ2-3; 8 nucleotides line up with TRBD1. In germline, CDR1 is SQVTM, CDR2 ANQGSEA. The J segment lost 5 bases and the V segment lost 0 bases, leaving 10 bases of the junction unmatched. The CDR3 has 16 residues. The CDR3 is CSVEDPAGGVVDTQYF. The CDR3, as DNA: TGCAGCGTTGAAGATCCTGCAGGGGGCGTTGTAGATACGCAGTATTTT.

The chain carries TRBV6-5 and TRBJ2-7; D is unclear. Germline V gene lookup returns CDR1 MNHEY and CDR2 SVGAGI. The CDR3 has 14 amino acids. Trimming removed 2 bases from V and 0 bases from J, with 8 bases in between. CDR3 sequence: CASSYQDSSYEQYF. The CDR3, as DNA: TGTGCCAGCAGTTACCAGGATAGCTCCTACGAGCAGTACTTC.